The entry below gives a single T cell receptor (beta chain) sequence along with its context. This clonotype has at least ten counts. The antigen this receptor binds is unknown. No clone much larger than this one lies a single base away; base qualities are absent. Per the publication, the time point label means: patch test 1, 2 weeks after DPC sensitization. Reading the label with the study, this specimen's treatment or condition is: therapeutic diphenylcyclopropenone sensitization with weekly scalp DPC. At each patch-test visit, blood was drawn before the patch test was applied. To be eligible, patients had to be aged 18 to 70, diagnosed with alopecia and judged suitable for DPC therapy, while pregnant patients were excluded. Total RNA was extracted from unfractionated whole blood collected in Tempus Blood RNA tubes. The sample comes from a study of human T cells and chemical hapten exposure (dated by TCRdb to about 2021). Context from the whole study: For sensitization, 2% DPC in acetone was applied to a 2 cm by 2 cm area of upper inner arm skin. The patient cohort, mostly female, included alopecia areata with under or over 50% scalp involvement, alopecia totalis and alopecia universalis. Libraries were pooled for sequencing, and per-sample TCR yields varied mainly because of small differences in library volumes within the pool. Blood samples were taken from patients before sensitization (week 0) and then at 2, 6 and about 24 weeks after DPC sensitization. For TCR sequencing, blood came from approximately 29 alopecia patients at anywhere from one to four time points (pre-sensitization, 2, 6 and 24 weeks). This study followed changes in the peripheral blood TCR repertoire in vivo during primary and secondary sensitization of alopecia patients to the hapten diphenylcyclopropenone (DPC). Patients additionally received weekly therapeutic DPC doses to the scalp throughout the approximately 24-week study period. Patch tests used Finn chambers with 0.01% DPC on the upper back, scored after 6 days by International Contact Dermatitis Research Group standards. Here is what the overall study found, with its caveats: Expanded TCRs formed significantly more large CDR3 similarity clusters than pre-sensitization or healthy control sets, consistent with antigen-driven responses. Because every patient had alopecia, a presumed autoimmune disease, the patients' immune response might differ from that of healthy individuals. After repeated subsampling, the strength of the expansion versus patch-test correlation and the threshold at which it became significant changed. The number of PT1 expanded TCRs positively correlated with patch test score, significant at thresholds 8, 16 and 32 but not 4. DPC sensitization did not change how many TCRs were above 1 in 1000 frequency, and no evidence was found of alterations in global repertoire structure.

Library construction relied on RACE. The sample was run on a NextSeq 500. Library preparation attached unique molecular identifiers to individual cDNA molecules for quantitative, reproducible TCR counting. From each blood RNA sample, both TCR alpha and TCR beta chains were sequenced. For the original study's pipeline: The median number of TCRs per sample was approximately 98,000, ranging from roughly 23,224 to 690,600. The Decombinator software suite was used to annotate V, J and CDR3 in the TCR reads. To make PS versus PT1 abundance plots, every sample was subsampled to the same number of TCRs (28,000). Expanded TCRs were defined as absent before sensitization and observed at least eight times at the 2-week time point. TCRdb itself trimmed the public reads at Q25 with fastp, ran MiXCR and retained productive beta chains. Identical CDR3 proteins give one entry, which carries the most common genes and DNA. These V and J calls are TCRdb output, not the study's own analysis. This sample comprises 90,000 to 120,000 distinct CDR3 sequences, approximately 11% of them detected only once. Around 3.4% of the sample goes to the ten largest clones.

A distance of 26 bases separates the germline ends of V and J, which lose 5 bases and 4 bases respectively. For CDR1 and CDR2, the germline V gene (reference sequence) lists SEHNR and FQNEAQ. The CDR3 holds 18 amino acids from the cysteine to the phenylalanine. This entry keeps only the CDR3 DNA: 54 bases, framed from base 1. Here the sequenced sample was whole blood, taken in connection with sensitization to the hapten diphenylcyclopropenone (DPC). The TCR comes from a woman aged 35 to 49 with alopecia areata. Some clones in this sample may be carry-over from other donors' samples. This sequence uses TRBV7-9 and TRBJ1-1; D gene: possibly TRBD1, on 5 matching bases. The DNA reads as follows: TGTGCCAGCAGCCTCGGGGGTGCAGTCAAATACCCGGGCACTGAAGCTTTCTTT. Translated, it reads CASSLGGAVKYPGTEAFF. The full variable domain, completed from the reference TRBV7-9 and TRBJ1-1 proteins outside the CDR3, reads DTGVSQNPRHKITKRGQNVTFRCDPISEHNRLYWYRQTLGQGPEFLTYFQNEAQLEKSRLLSDRFSAERPKGSFSTLEIQRTEQGDSAMYLCASSLGGAVKYPGTEAFFGQGTRLTVV.